This record covers a single T cell receptor (beta chain). What it recognizes is unknown. Vbeta (60) and Jbeta (13) primers were used in the PCR. Produced via immunoSEQ multiplex PCR; TCRdb's table is partial and in-frame only. This sample has some 120,000 clones, with 80% found just once. Per germline, CDR1 SNHLY and CDR2 FYNNEI. Trimming shortened V by 4 bases and J by 4 bases, and 11 bases separated the two germline ends. The length of the CDR3 is 13 residues. This sample was taken from a study of cytomegalovirus exposure and HLA in healthy donors. Study overall: Earlier, 150 million to 200 million T cells were analyzed, and 95 million to 140 million unique TCR beta sequences were found among them. As released early, the data held 70 million to 100 million unique TCRs from HLA-typed donors.

Each donor was healthy, and each was a bone marrow donor. Study-wide findings and caveats: TCR beta V- and J-gene trimming, according to a later analysis, was linked to a missense DCLRE1C variant.

Sequenced material: PBMCs. The sequence was collected from a male donor in good health and CMV-seronegative. The chain recombines TRBV2 with TRBJ2-7, with D uncertain. The DNA for the CDR3 is TGTGCCAGCAGTGTTCACCCTAGATACGAGCAGTACTTC. This gives the protein CASSVHPRYEQYF.